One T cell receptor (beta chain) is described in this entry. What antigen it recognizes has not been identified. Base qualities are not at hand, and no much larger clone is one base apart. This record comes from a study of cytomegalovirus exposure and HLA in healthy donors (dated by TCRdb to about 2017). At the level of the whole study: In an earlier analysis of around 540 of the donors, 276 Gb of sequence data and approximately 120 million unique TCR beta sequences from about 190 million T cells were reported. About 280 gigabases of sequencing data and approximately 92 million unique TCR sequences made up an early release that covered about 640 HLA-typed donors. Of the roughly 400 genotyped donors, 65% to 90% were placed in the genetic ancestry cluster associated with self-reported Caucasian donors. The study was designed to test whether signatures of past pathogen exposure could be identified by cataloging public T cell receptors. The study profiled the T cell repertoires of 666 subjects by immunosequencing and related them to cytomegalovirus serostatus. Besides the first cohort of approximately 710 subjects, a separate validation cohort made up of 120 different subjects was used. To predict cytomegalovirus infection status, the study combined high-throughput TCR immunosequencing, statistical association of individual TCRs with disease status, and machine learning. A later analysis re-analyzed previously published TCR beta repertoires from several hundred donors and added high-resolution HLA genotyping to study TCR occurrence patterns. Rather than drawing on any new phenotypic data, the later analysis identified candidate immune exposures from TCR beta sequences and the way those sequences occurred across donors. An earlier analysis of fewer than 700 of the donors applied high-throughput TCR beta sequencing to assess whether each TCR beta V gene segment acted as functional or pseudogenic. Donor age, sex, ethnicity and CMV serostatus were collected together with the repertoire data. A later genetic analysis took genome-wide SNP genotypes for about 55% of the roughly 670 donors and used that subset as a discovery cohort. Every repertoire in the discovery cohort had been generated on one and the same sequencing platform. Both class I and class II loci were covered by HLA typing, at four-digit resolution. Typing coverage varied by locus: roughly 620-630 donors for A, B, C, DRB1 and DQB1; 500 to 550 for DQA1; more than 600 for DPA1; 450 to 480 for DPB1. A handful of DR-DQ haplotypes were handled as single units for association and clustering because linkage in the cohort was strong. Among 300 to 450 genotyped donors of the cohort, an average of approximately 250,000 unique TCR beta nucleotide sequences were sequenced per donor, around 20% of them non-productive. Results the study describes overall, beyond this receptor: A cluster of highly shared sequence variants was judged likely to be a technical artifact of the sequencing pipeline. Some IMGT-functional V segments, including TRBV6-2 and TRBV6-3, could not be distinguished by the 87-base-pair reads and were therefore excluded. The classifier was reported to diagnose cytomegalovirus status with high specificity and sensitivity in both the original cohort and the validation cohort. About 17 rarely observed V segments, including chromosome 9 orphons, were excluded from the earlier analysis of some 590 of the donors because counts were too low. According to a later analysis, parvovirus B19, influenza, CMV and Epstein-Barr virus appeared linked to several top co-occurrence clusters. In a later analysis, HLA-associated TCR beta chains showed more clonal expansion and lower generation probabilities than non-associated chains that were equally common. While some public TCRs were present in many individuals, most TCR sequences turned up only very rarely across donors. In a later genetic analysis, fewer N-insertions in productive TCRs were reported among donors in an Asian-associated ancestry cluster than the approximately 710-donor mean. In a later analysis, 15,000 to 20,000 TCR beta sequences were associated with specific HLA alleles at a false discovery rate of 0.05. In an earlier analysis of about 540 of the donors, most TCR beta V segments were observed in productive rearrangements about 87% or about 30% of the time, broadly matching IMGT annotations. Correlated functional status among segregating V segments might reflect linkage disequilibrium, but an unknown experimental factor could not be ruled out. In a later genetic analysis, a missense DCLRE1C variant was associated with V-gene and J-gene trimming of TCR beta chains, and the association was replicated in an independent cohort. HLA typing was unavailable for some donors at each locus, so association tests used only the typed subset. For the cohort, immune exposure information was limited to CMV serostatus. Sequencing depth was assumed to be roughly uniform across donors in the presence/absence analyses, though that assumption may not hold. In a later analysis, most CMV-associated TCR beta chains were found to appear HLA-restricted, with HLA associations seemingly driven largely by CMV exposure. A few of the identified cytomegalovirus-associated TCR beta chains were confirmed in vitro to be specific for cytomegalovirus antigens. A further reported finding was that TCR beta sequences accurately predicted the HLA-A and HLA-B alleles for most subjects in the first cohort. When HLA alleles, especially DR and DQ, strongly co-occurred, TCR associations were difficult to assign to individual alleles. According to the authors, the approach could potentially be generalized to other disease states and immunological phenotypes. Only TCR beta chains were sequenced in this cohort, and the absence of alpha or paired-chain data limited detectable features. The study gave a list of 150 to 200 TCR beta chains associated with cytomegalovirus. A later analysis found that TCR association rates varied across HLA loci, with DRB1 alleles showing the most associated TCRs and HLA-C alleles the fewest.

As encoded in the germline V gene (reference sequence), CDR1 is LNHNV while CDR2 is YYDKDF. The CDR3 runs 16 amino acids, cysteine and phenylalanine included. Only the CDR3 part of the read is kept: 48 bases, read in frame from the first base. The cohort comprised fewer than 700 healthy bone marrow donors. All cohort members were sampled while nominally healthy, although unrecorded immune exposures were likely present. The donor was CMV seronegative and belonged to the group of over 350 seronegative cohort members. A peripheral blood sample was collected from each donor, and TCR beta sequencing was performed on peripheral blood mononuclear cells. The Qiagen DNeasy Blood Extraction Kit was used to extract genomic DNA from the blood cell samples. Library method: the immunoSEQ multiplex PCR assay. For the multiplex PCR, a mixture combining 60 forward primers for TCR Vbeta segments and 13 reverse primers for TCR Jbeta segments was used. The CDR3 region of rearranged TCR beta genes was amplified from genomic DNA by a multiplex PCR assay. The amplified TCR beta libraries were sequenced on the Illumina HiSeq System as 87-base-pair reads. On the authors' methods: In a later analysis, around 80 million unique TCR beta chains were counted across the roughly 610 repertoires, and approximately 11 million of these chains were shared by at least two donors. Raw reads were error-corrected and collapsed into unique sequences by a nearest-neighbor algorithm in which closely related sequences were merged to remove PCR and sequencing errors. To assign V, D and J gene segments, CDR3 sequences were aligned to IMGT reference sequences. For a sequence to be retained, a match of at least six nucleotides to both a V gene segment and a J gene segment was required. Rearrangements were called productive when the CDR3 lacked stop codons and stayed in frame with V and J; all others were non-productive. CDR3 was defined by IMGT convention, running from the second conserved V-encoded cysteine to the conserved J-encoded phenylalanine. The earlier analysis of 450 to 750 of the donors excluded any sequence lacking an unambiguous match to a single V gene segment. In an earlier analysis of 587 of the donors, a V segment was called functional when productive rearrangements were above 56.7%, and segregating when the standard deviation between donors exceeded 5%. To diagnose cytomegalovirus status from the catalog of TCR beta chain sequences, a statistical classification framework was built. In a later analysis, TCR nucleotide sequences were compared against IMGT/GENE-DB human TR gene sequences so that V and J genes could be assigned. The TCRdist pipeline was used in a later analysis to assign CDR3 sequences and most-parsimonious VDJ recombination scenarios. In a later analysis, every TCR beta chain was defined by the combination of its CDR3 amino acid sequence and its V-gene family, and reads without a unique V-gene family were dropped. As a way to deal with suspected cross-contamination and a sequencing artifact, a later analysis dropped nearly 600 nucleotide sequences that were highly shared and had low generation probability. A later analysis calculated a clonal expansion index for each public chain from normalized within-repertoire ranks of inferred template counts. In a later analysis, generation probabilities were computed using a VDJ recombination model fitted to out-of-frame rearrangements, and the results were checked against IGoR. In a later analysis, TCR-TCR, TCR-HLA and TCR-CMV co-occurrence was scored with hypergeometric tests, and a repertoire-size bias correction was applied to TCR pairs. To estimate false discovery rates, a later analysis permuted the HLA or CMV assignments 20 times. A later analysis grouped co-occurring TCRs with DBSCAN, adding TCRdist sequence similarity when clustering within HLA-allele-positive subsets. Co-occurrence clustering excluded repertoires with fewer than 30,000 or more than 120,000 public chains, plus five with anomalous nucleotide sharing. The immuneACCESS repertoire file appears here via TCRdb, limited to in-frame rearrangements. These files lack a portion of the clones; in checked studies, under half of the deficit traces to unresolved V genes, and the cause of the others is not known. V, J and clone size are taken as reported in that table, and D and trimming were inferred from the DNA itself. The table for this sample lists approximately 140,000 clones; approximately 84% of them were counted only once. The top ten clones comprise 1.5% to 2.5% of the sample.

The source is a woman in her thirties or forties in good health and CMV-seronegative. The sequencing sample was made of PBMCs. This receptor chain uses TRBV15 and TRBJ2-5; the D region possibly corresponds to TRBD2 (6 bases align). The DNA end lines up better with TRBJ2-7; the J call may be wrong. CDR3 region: CATSRELSGQTYEQYF. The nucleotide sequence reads TGTGCCACCAGCAGAGAACTTAGCGGTCAAACCTACGAGCAGTACTTC.